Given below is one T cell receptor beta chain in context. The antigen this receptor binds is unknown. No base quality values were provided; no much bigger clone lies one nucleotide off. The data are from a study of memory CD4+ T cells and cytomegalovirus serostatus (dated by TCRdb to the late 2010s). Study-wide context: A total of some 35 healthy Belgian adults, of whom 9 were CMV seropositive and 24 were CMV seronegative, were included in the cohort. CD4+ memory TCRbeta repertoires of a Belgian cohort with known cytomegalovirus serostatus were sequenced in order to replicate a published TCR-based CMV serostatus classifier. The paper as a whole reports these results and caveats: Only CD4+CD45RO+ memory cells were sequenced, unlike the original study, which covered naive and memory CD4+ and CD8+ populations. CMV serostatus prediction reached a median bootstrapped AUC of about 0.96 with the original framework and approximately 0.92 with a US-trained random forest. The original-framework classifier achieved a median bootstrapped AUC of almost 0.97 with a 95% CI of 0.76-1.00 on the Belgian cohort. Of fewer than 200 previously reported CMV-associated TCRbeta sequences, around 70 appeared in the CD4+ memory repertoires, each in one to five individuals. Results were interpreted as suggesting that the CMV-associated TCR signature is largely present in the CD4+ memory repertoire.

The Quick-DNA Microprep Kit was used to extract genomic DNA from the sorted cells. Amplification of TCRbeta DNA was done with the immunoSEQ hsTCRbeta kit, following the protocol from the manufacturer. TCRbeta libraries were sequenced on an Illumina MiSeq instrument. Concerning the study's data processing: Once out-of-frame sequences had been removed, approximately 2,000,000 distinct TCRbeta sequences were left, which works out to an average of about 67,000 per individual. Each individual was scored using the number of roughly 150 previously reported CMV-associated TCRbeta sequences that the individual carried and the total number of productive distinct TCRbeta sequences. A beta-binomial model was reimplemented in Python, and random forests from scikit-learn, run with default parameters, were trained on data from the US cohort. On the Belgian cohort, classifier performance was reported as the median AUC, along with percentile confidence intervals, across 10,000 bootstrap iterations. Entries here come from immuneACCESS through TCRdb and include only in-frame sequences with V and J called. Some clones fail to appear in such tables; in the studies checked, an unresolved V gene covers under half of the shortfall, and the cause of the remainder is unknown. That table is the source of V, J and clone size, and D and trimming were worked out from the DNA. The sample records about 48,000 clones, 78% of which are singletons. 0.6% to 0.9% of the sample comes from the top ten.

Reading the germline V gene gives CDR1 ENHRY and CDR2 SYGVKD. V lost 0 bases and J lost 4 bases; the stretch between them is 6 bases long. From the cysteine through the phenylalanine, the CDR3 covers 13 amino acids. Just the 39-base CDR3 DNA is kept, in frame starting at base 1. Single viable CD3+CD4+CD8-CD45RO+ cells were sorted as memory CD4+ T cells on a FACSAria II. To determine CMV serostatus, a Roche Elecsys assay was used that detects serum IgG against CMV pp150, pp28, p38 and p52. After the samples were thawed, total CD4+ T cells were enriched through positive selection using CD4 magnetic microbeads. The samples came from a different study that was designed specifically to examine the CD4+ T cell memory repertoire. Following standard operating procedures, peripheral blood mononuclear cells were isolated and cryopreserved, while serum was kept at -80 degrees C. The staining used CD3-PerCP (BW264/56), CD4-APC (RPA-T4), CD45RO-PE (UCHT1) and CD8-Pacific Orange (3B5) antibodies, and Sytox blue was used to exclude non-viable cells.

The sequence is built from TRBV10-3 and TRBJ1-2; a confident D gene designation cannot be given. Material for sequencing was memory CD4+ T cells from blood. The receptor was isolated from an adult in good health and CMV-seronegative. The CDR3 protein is CAISESGSYGYTF. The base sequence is TGTGCCATCAGTGAGTCAGGATCCTATGGCTACACCTTC.